Listed below are T cell receptor beta chains from one sample, sequenced in a study of blood T cell repertoires in COVID-19. The method was immunoSEQ multiplex PCR; TCRdb's version includes in-frame clones alone and lacks a portion of them. The table lists 250,000 or so clones, roughly 81% of them singletons. Sequences were obtained from PBMCs or T cells enriched from blood (not recorded which). The receptors stem from a woman aged 45-60 years who had been exposed to COVID-19. The CDR3 runs from the conserved cysteine through the conserved F or W. D genes are given only for firm matches.

NA	TRBJ2-1	TRBV19	CASSPWTEDNEQFF	TGTGCCAGTAGTCCCTGGACAGAGGACAATGAGCAGTTCTTC
NA	TRBJ2-6	TRBV5-1	CASREVLRANVLTF	TGCGCCAGCAGAGAGGTCCTAAGGGCCAACGTCCTGACTTTC
NA	TRBJ1-1	TRBV3-1/TRBV3-2	CASSHTGRAFF	TGTGCCAGCAGCCATACAGGGAGAGCTTTCTTT
NA	TRBJ1-5	TRBV2	CASSDYRVLEDQPQHF	TGTGCCAGCAGTGACTACAGGGTGCTCGAGGATCAGCCCCAGCATTTT
NA	TRBJ1-6	TRBV19	CATSPGSLGSPLHF	TGTGCCACCTCCCCCGGGAGCCTCGGATCACCCCTCCACTTT
TRBD1	TRBJ1-1	TRBV7-6	CASSLRTGGFLENTEAFF	TGTGCCAGCAGCTTAAGGACAGGGGGCTTTCTTGAGAACACTGAAGCTTTCTTT
NA	TRBJ2-2	TRBV20-1	CSASEASTGELFF	TGCAGTGCTAGTGAAGCGAGTACCGGGGAGCTGTTTTTT
TRBD1	TRBJ1-6	TRBV28	CASRPGTDNSPLHF	TGTGCCAGCAGACCCGGGACAGATAATTCACCCCTCCACTTT
TRBD2	TRBJ2-1	TRBV12-3/TRBV12-4	CASRLAGGNEQFF	TGTGCCAGCAGACTAGCGGGGGGCAATGAGCAGTTCTTC
NA	TRBJ2-3	TRBV7-3	CASSPDYSLDTQYF	TGTGCCAGCAGCCCAGACTACAGTCTAGATACGCAGTATTTT
TRBD2	TRBJ2-7	TRBV28	CASSLSSGGLSSYEQYF	TGTGCCAGCAGTTTGAGTAGCGGGGGTTTGAGCTCCTACGAGCAGTACTTC
TRBD1	TRBJ1-2	TRBV27	CASSLGTDGGYGYTF	TGTGCCAGCAGTTTGGGGACAGATGGGGGCTATGGCTACACCTTC
NA	TRBJ1-1	TRBV4-3	CASSRTAGSETEAFF	TGCGCCAGCAGCCGAACGGCAGGGTCGGAAACTGAAGCTTTCTTT
NA	TRBJ2-2	TRBV7-9	CASSLREIDTGELFF	TGTGCCAGCAGCTTACGGGAGATCGACACCGGGGAGCTGTTTTTT
NA	TRBJ1-5	TRBV2	CASSGQGNQPQHF	TGTGCCAGCAGTGGGCAGGGAAATCAGCCCCAGCATTTT
NA	TRBJ1-5	TRBV5-3	CARSLAGNQPQHF	TGTGCCAGAAGCTTGGCCGGGAATCAGCCCCAGCATTTT
NA	TRBJ1-5	TRBV7-2	CASSLGGGFQPQHF	TGTGCCAGCAGCTTAGGGGGAGGGTTTCAGCCCCAGCATTTT
NA	TRBJ1-1	TRBV24-1	CATSDHRDGTEAFF	TGTGCCACCAGTGATCACAGGGACGGGACTGAAGCTTTCTTT
NA	TRBJ1-1	TRBV19	CASSITGRNTEAFF	TGTGCCAGTAGTATCACCGGGAGGAACACTGAAGCTTTCTTT
NA	TRBJ1-5	TRBV18	CASSRDIDQPQHF	TGTGCCAGCTCACGGGACATAGATCAGCCCCAGCATTTT
NA	TRBJ1-2	TRBV5-6	CASSLGAGYTF	TGTGCCAGCAGCCTGGGGGCGGGCTACACCTTC
NA	TRBJ2-2	TRBV19	CASQDIPNTGELFF	TGTGCCAGTCAAGACATCCCGAACACCGGGGAGCTGTTTTTT
NA	TRBJ1-1	TRBV19	CASMLKRNTEAFF	TGTGCCAGTATGCTAAAGAGGAACACTGAAGCTTTCTTT
NA	TRBJ1-6	TRBV5-1	CASSLGFGTRNSPLHF	TGCGCCAGCAGCTTGGGCTTCGGGACACGTAATTCACCCCTCCACTTT
NA	TRBJ2-3	TRBV12-3/TRBV12-4	CASTQSTDTQYF	TGTGCCAGCACCCAATCAACAGATACGCAGTATTTT